The sequence of this T cell receptor beta chain was determined in a study of a mutant IDH1 vaccine in newly diagnosed glioma. Study at large: Patients, over weeks 1, 3, 5, 7, 11, 15, 19 and 23, received a total of eight vaccinations. The treated population exhibited a male proportion of about 62%, a female proportion of about 38%, and a mean age of roughly 41 years. Patients arrived already treated with radiotherapy, temozolomide, or both, most having had both. Points from the study as a whole: Vaccine-induced immune responses were detected in about 93% of patients.

This clone was seen only a few times. Its cognate antigen is unknown. The time point is: week 11, during vaccination. Topical imiquimod accompanied each vaccine dose, which consisted of 300 ug of mutant IDH1 20-mer peptide. Generated by immunoSEQ multiplex PCR, the TCRdb table keeps only in-frame clones and is missing some. The sample carries some 120,000 clones, roughly 75% recorded once. Per germline, CDR1 MNHEY and CDR2 SMNVEV (reference sequence). V dropped 5 bases and J dropped 0 bases, with 7 bases sitting between them. The CDR3 sequence is 14 residues long. This TCR was sampled from a man aged 35 to 55 with glioma. The chain joins TRBV27 to TRBJ2-2, with no clear D. The material sequenced was PBMCs, taken from a glioma patient whose treatment included an IDH1 peptide vaccine. The CDR3 nucleotides read TGTGCCAGCAGTAAACTTTCGAACACCGGGGAGCTGTTTTTT. Residues: CASSKLSNTGELFF.